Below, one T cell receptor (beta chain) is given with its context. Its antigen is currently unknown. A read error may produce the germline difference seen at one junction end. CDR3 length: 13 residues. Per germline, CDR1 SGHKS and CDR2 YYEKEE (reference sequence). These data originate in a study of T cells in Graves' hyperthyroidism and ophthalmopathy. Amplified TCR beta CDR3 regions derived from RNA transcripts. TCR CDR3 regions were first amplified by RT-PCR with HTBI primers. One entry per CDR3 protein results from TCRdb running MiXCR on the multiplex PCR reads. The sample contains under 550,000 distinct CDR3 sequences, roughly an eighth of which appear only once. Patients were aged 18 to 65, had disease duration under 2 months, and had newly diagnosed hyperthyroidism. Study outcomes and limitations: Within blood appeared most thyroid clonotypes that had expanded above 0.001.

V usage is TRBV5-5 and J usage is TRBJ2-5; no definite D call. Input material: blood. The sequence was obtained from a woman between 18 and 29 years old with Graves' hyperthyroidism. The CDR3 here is CASSSEGQETKYF. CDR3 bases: TGTGCCAGCAGCTCCGAAGGTCAGGAGACCAAGTACTTC.